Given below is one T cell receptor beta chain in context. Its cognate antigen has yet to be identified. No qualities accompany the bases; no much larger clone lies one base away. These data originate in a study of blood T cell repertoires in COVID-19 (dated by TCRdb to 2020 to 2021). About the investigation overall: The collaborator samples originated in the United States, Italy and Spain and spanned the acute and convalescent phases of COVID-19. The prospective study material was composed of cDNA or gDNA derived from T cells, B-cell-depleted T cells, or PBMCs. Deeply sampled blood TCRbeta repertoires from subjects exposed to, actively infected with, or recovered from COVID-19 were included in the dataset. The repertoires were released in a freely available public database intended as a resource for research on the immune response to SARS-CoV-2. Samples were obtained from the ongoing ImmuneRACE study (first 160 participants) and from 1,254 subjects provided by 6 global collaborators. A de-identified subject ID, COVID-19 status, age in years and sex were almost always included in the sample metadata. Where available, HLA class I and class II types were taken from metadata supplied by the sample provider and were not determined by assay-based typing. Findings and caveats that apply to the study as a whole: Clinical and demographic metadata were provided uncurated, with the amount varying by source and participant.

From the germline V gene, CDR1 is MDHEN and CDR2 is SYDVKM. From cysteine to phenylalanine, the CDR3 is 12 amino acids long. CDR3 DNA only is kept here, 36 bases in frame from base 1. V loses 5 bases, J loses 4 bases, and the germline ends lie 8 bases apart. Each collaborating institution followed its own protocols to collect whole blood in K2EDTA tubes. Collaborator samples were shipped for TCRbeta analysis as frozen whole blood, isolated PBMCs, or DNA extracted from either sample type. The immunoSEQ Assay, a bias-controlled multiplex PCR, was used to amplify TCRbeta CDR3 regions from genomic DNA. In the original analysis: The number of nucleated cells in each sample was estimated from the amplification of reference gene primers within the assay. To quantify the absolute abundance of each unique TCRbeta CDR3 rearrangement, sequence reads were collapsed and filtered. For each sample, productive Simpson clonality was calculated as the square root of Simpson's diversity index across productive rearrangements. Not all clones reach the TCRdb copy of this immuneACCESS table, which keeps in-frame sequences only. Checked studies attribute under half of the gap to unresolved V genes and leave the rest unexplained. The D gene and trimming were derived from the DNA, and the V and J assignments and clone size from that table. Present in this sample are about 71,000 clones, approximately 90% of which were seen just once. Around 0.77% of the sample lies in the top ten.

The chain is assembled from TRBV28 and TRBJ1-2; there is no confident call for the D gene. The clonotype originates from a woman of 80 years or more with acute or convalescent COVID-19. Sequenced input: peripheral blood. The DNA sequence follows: TGTGCCAGCAGTCTTACAGTCTATGGCTACACCTTC. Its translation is CASSLTVYGYTF.